The present entry profiles one T cell receptor beta chain with its context. This may be a read error: a much more frequent sequence differs by one nucleotide. Without the conserved terminal phenylalanine or tryptophan, this CDR3 likely stems from a read error. Individuals selected for sequencing had exhibited CD8+CD57+ cell expansion on flow cytometry. Among the patients, all had severe acquired aplastic anemia. The TCR beta profiling, which covered VDJ combination and CDR3 sequence, was carried out using genomic DNA as the template. TCRdb re-analysed the reads in MiXCR, keeping a single row per CDR3 protein. The sample yields 100,000 to 150,000 distinct CDR3 sequences, over 30% seen once. This entry is derived from a study of CD8+CD57+ T cells in acquired aplastic anemia. Study-level information: Across the sorted CD4+ and CD8+ cells, DNA amounts averaged 3.2 ug.

The CDR3 spans 14 residues. The J segment lost 6 bases and the V segment lost 5 bases, leaving 4 bases of the junction unmatched. Germline CDR1 reads SGHTA; CDR2 reads FQGNSA. The sample was sorted CD4+, CD8+, or CD8+CD57+ T cells (not recorded which) from PBMCs. The gene calls are TRBV7-2 and TRBJ1-4, with TRBD1 identical over 9 bases. The receptor was derived from a human donor with aplastic anemia. The CDR3 reads CASSAGQGHEKLFL. The CDR3 bases are TGTGCCAGCAGCGCGGGACAGGGACATGAAAAACTGTTTCTT.